The next 10 T cell receptor beta chains were all read from a single sample in a study of beta chain features in type 1 diabetes. Reverse transcription of all isolated RNA meant that expressed TCRB transcripts were sequenced. The protocol was immunoSEQ multiplex PCR, while the TCRdb copy is restricted to in-frame clones and leaves out a portion. Of roughly 400,000 clones in the sample, 14% were seen once. The sample consisted of naive CD4+ T cells from blood. Receptors were obtained from a man aged 25-45 years in good health.

In its sample, this clone was seen a few times. The J gene is TRBJ1-5, the V gene TRBV7-2, with D tentatively TRBD1 (5 bases). Trimming left V 5 bases short and J 4 bases short, with 15 bases between. Germline CDR1 and CDR2: SGHTA and FQGNSA. The CDR3 is made up of 15 amino acids. The DNA for the CDR3 is TGTGCCAGCAGCCAGATCAGGGAAGCTAATCAGCCCCAGCATTTT. Encoded protein: CASSQIREANQPQHF. Variable domain in full (rest from reference TRBV7-2 and TRBJ1-5): GAGVSQSPSNKVTEKGKDVELRCDPISGHTALYWYRQSLGQGLEFLIYFQGNSAPDKSGLPSDRFSAERTGGSVSTLTIQRTQQEDSAVYLCASSQIREANQPQHFGDGTRLSIL.

This clone was seen a few times. The CDR3 region is CASSPGTGRGYGYTF. DNA of the CDR3: TGTGCCAGCAGTCCAGGAACAGGGAGGGGCTATGGCTACACCTTC. The chain couples TRBV25-1 to TRBJ1-2, with TRBD1 as a possible D gene (6 bases). The CDR3 consists of 15 residues. Trimming removed 5 bases from V and 4 bases from J, with 17 bases in between. Germline-derived CDR1 and CDR2 are MGHDK and SYGVNS.

In its sample, this clone was seen a few times. The chain uses TRBV9 and TRBJ2-3; the D is unclear. CDR1 and CDR2 (germline): SGDLS, YYNGEE. V gave up 0 bases and J gave up 3 bases, with 11 bases separating them. The CDR3 spans 15 residues. The chain's CDR3 is CASSVETRSTDTQYF. The CDR3 coding sequence is TGTGCCAGCAGCGTAGAAACCCGTTCGACAGATACGCAGTATTTT.

This clone was counted between two and nine times. The V gene is TRBV5-1, the J gene TRBJ2-3; 8 bases are shared with TRBD2. This CDR3 is built from 14 residues. Germline trimming cut 2 bases from V and 3 bases from J; bases unmatched to any gene: 2. Germline values: CDR1 SGHRS, CDR2 YFSETQ. CDR3 residues: CASSLAGETDTQYF. The CDR3 coding sequence is TGCGCCAGCAGCTTAGCGGGAGAGACAGATACGCAGTATTTT.

This sequence joins TRBV25-1 and TRBJ2-6; TRBD1 matches 7 bases. This CDR3 comprises 16 residues. Looked up from germline, CDR1 is MGHDK and CDR2 is SYGVNS. Losses at the gene ends were 4 bases for V and 2 bases for J; bases not matched to a gene: 5. Here the CDR3 DNA reads TGTGCCAGCAGTGCCGACAGGGACGCTGGGGCCAACGTCCTGACTTTC. Residues: CASSADRDAGANVLTF.

This clone was counted between two and nine times. The DNA for the CDR3 is TGTGCCAGCAGCTTACAGGGGGCGGCAACGAGGACCCAGTACTTC. It is translated as CASSLQGAATRTQYF. The chain couples TRBV5-4 to TRBJ2-5; 9 bases line up with TRBD1. Trimming took 2 bases from V and 7 from J; bases not matched to a gene: 9. From germline, CDR1 is SGHNT and CDR2 YYREEE (reference sequence). The CDR3 has 15 residues. The variable domain in full, with the rest retrieved from reference TRBV5-4 and TRBJ2-5, is ETGVTQSPTHLIKTRGQQVTLRCSSQSGHNTVSWYQQALGQGPQFIFQYYREEENGRGNFPPRFSGLQFPNYSSELNVNALELDDSALYLCASSLQGAATRTQYFGPGTRLLVL.

Only a few counts were recorded for this clone. The gene calls are TRBV25-1 and TRBJ1-4; D perhaps matches TRBD1 (6 bases). Germline V gene sequence: CDR1 MGHDK, CDR2 SYGVNS. The CDR3 is made up of 16 amino acids. V shed 4 bases and J shed 2 bases, with 14 bases lying between them. The CDR3 here is CASSVSGVGTNEKLFF. The DNA for the CDR3 is TGTGCCAGCAGTGTATCAGGGGTGGGCACTAATGAAAAACTGTTTTTT. Together with reference TRBV25-1 and TRBJ1-4, the CDR3 gives the full variable domain: EADIYQTPRYLVIGTGKKITLECSQTMGHDKMYWYQQDPGMELHLIHYSYGVNSTEKGDLSSESTVSRIRTEHFPLTLESARPSHTSQYLCASSVSGVGTNEKLFFGSGTQLSVL.

This clone was counted a few times. V and J are TRBV7-9 and TRBJ1-2; D call uncertain. Germline-derived CDR1 and CDR2 are SEHNR and FQNEAQ (reference sequence). V lost 4 bases, J lost 4 bases, and 4 bases lay in between. This CDR3 is 11 amino acids long. This CDR3 is CASSSFYGYTF. CDR3 DNA sequence: TGTGCCAGCAGCTCTTTCTATGGCTACACCTTC.

This clone was observed a handful of times. This chain joins TRBV29-1 and TRBJ2-7; TRBD1 aligns across 11 bases. After removal of 4 bases from V and 3 bases from J, the junction contained 2 bases not matched to a gene. The CDR3 runs to 13 residues. Germline lookup yields CDR1 SQVTM and CDR2 ANQGSEA. This CDR3 is CSVAGTGGYEQYF. CDR3 in DNA: TGCAGCGTTGCAGGGACAGGGGGCTACGAGCAGTACTTC.

This clone was detected a few times. The J gene is TRBJ2-1, the V gene TRBV30, with D tentatively TRBD2 (5 bases). CDR1 is GTSNPN, CDR2 SVGIG, per germline (reference sequence). V lost 3 bases, J lost 6 bases, and 6 bases lay in between. CDR3 length: 11 residues. The CDR3 protein is CAWRGLNEQFF. In nucleotides, the CDR3 is TGTGCCTGGAGAGGACTCAATGAGCAGTTCTTC.